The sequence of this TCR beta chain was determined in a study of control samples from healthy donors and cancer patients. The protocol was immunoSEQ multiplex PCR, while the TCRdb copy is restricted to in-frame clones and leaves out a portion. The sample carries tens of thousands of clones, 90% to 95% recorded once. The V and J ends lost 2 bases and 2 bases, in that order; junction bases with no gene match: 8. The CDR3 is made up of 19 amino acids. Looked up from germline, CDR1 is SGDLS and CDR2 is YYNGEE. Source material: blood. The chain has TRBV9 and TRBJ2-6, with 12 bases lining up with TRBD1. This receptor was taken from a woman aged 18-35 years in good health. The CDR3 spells CASSVVPGQGAPGANVLTF. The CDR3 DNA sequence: TGTGCCAGCAGCGTCGTACCGGGACAGGGGGCGCCTGGGGCCAACGTCCTGACTTTC.